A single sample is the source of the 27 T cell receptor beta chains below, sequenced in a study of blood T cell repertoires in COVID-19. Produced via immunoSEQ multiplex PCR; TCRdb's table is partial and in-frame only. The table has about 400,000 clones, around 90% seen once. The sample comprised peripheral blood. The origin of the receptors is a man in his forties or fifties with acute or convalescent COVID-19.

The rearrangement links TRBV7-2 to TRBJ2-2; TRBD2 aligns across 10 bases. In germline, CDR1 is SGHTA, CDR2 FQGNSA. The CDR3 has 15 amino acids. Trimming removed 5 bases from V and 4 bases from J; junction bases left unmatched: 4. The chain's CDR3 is CASSVTSGTTGELFF. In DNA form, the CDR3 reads TGTGCCAGCAGCGTCACTAGCGGGACCACCGGGGAGCTGTTTTTT. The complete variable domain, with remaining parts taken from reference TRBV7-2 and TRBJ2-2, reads GAGVSQSPSNKVTEKGKDVELRCDPISGHTALYWYRQSLGQGLEFLIYFQGNSAPDKSGLPSDRFSAERTGGSVSTLTIQRTQQEDSAVYLCASSVTSGTTGELFFGEGSRLTVL.

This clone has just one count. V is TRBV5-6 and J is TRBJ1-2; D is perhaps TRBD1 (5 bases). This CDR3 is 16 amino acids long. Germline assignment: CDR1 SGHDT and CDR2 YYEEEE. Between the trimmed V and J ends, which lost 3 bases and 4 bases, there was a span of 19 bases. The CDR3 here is CASSSMALQAFYGYTF. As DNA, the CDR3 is TGTGCCAGCAGCTCGATGGCTTTACAGGCTTTCTATGGCTACACCTTC.

The CDR3 DNA reads TGTGCCAGCAGCCAGCCTACGGACAGGGTCGGAAACACCATATATTTT. Protein sequence: CASSQPTDRVGNTIYF. J is TRBJ1-3 and V is TRBV7-2, with 8 bases aligning to TRBD1. The CDR3 is made up of 16 amino acids. Trimming removed 5 bases from V and 4 bases from J; junction bases left unmatched: 10. Germline CDR1 is SGHTA and CDR2 is FQGNSA.

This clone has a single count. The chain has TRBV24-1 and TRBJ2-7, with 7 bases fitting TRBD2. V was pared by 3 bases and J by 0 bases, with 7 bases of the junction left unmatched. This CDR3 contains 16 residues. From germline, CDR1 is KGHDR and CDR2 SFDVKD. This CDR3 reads CATSDGGGRSSYEQYF. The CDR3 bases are TGTGCCACCAGTGATGGGGGGGGACGGAGCTCCTACGAGCAGTACTTC.

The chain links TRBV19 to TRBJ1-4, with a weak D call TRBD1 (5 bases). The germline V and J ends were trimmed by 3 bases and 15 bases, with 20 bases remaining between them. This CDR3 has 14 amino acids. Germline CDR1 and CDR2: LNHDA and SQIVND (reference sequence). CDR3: CASSMGQPTGGVFF. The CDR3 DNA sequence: TGTGCCAGTAGTATGGGGCAGCCTACAGGTGGGGTGTTTTTT.

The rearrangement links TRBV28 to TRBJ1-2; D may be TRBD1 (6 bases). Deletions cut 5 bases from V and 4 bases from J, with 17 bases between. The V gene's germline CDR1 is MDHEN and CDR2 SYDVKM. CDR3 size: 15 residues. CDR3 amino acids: CASSPPWGGTYGYTF. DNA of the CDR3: TGTGCCAGCAGTCCGCCGTGGGGGGGCACCTATGGCTACACCTTC.

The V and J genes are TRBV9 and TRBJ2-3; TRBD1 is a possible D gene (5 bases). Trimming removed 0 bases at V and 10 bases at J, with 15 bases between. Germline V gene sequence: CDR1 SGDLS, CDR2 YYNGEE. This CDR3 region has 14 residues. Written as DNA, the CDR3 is TGTGCCAGCAGCGTAGTAATGTCCCCCAGGGCGCAGTATTTT. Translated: CASSVVMSPRAQYF.

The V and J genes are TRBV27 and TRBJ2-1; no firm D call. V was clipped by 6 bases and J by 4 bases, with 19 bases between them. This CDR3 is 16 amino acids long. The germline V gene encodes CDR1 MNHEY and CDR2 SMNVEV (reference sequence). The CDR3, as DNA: TGTGCCAGCAGGATGCTTTACTCCTTAACTTACAATGAGCAGTTCTTC. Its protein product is CASRMLYSLTYNEQFF.

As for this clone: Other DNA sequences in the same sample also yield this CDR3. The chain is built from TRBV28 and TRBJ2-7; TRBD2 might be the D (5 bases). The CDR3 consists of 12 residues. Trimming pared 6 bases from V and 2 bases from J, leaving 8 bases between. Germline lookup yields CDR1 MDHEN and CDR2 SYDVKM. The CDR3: CASRRGPYEQYF. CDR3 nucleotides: TGTGCCAGCAGAAGAGGGCCCTACGAGCAGTACTTC.

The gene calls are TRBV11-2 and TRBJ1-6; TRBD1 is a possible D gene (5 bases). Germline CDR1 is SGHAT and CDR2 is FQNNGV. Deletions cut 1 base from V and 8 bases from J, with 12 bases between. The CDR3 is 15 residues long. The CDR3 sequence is CASSLVGALDSPLHF. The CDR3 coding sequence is TGTGCCAGCAGCTTAGTAGGGGCGCTGGATTCACCCCTCCACTTT.

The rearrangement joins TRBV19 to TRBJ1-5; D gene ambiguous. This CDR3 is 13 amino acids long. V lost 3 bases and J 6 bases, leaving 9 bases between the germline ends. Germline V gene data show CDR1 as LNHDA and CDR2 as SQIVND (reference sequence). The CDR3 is CASSILGVQPQHF. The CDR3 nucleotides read TGTGCCAGTAGTATTCTCGGGGTTCAGCCCCAGCATTTT. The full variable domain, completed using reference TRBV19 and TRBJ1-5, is DGGITQSPKYLFRKEGQNVTLSCEQNLNHDAMYWYRQDPGQGLRLIYYSQIVNDFQKGDIAEGYSVSREKKESFPLTVTSAQKNPTAFYLCASSILGVQPQHFGDGTRLSIL.

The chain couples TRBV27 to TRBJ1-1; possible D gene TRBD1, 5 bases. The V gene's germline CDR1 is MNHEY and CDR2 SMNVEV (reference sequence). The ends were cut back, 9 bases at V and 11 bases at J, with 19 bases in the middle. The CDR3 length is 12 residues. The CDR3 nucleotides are TGTGCCAGGCGGGGCGTGAAAAACTACGCTTTCTTT. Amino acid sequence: CARRGVKNYAFF.

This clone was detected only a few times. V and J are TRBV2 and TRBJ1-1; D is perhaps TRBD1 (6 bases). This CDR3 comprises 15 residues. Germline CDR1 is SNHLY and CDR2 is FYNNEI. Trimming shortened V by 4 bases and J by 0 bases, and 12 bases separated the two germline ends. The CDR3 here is CASSGAGAMNTEAFF. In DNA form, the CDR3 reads TGTGCCAGCAGTGGCGCAGGGGCCATGAACACTGAAGCTTTCTTT.

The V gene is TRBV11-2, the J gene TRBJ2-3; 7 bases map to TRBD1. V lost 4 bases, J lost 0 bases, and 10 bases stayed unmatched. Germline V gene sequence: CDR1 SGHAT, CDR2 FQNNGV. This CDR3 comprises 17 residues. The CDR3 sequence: CASSSTQDRASTDTQYF. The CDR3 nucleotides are TGTGCCAGCAGCTCTACACAAGACAGGGCGAGCACAGATACGCAGTATTTT.

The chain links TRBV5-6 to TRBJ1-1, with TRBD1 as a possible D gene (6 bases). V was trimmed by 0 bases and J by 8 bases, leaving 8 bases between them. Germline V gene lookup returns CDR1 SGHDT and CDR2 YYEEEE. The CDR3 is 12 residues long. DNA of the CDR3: TGTGCCAGCAGCTTGGTCACAGGGGAAGCTTTCTTT. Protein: CASSLVTGEAFF. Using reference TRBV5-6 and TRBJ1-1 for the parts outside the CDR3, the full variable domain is DAGVTQSPTHLIKTRGQQVTLRCSPKSGHDTVSWYQQALGQGPQFIFQYYEEEERQRGNFPDRFSGHQFPNYSSELNVNALLLGDSALYLCASSLVTGEAFFGQGTRLTVV.

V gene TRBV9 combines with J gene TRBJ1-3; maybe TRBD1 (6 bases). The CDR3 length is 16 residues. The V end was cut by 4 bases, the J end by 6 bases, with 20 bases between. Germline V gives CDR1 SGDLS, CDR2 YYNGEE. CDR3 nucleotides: TGTGCCAGCAGCCCCTGGAGCCAGGGGTATGAAAACACCATATATTTT. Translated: CASSPWSQGYENTIYF.

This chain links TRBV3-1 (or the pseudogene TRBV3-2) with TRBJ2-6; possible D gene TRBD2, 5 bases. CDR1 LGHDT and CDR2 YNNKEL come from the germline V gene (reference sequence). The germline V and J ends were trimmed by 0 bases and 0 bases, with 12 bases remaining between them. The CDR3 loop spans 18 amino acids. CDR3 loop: CASSQDPGLSSGANVLTF. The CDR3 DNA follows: TGTGCCAGCAGCCAAGATCCGGGGTTGAGCTCTGGGGCCAACGTCCTGACTTTC.

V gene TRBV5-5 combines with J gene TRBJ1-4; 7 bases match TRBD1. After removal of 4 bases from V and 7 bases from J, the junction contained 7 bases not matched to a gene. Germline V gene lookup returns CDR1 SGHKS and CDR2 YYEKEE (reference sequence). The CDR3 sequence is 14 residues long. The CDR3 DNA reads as TGTGCCAGCAGCGCGGGGACAGACCTTGAAAAACTGTTTTTT. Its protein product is CASSAGTDLEKLFF.

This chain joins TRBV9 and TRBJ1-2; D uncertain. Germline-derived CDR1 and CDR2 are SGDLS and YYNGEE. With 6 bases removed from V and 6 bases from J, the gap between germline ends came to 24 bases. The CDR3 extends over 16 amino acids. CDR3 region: CASNPHPGSLRNGYTF. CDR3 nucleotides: TGTGCCAGCAATCCTCACCCGGGTTCTCTGAGGAATGGCTACACCTTC.

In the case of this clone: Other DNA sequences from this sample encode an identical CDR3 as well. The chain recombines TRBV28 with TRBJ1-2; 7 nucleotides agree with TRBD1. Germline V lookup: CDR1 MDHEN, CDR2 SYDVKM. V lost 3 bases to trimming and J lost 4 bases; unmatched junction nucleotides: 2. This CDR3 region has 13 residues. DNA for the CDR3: TGTGCCAGCAGTTTGGGGACAGTCTATGGCTACACCTTC. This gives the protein CASSLGTVYGYTF.

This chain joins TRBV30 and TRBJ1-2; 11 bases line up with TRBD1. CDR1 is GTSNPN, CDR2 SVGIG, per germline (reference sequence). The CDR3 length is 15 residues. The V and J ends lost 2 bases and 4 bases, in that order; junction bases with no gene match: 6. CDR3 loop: CAWSLDRGQGYGYTF. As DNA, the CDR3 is TGTGCCTGGAGTCTGGACAGGGGGCAAGGCTATGGCTACACCTTC.

The CDR3 loop reads CASCSRVTEAFF. The CDR3 bases are TGTGCCAGCTGTAGTCGAGTCACTGAAGCTTTCTTT. The chain joins TRBV12-3 or TRBV12-4 to TRBJ1-1; D unclear. CDR3 length: 12 amino acids. V was trimmed by 8 bases and J by 4 bases, leaving 11 bases between them.

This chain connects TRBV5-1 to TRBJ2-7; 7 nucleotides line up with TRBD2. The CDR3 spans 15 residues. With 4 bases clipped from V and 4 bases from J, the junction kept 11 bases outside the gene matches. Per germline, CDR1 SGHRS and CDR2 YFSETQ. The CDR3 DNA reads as TGCGCCAGCAGCCCAGGTCCGGGGGGTAGTTACGAGCAGTACTTC. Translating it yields CASSPGPGGSYEQYF.

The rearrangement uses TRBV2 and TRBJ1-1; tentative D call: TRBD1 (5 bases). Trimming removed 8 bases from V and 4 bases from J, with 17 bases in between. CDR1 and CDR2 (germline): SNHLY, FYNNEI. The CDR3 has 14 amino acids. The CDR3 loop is CASCIKGRGTEAFF. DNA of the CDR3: TGTGCCAGCTGTATCAAGGGGCGCGGCACTGAAGCTTTCTTT.

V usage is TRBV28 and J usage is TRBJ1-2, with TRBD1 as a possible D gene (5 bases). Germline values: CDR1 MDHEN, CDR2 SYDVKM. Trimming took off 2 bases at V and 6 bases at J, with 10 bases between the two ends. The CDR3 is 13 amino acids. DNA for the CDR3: TGTGCCAGCAGTTTAATGGGGCAGAATGGCTACACCTTC. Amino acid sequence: CASSLMGQNGYTF.

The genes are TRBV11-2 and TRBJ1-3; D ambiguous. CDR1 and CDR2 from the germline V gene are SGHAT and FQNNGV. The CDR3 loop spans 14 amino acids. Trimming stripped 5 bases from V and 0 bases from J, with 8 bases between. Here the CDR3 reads CASSRTSSGNTIYF. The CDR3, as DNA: TGTGCCAGCAGCCGTACTAGCTCTGGAAACACCATATATTTT.

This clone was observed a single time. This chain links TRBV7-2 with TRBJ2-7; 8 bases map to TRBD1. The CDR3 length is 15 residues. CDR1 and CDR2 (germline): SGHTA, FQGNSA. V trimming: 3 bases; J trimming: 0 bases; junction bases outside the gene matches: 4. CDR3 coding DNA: TGTGCCAGCAGCTTCGGGACAGGACGCTCCTACGAGCAGTACTTC. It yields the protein CASSFGTGRSYEQYF.